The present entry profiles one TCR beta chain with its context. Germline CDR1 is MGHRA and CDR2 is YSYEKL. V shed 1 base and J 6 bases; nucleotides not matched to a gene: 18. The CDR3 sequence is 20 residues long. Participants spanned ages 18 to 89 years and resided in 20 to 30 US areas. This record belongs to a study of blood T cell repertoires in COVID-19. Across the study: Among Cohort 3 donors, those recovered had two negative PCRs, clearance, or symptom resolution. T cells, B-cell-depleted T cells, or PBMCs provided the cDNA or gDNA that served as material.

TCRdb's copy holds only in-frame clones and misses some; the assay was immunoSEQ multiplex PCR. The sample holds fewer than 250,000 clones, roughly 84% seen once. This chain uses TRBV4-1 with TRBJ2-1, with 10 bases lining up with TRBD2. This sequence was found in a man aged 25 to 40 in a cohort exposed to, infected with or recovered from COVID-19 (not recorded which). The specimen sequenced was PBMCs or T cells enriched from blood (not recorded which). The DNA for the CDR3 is TGCGCCAGCAGCCAAGTAAATGGGGGTGTTGGACTAGCGGACGTCAATGAGCAGTTCTTC. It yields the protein CASSQVNGGVGLADVNEQFF.